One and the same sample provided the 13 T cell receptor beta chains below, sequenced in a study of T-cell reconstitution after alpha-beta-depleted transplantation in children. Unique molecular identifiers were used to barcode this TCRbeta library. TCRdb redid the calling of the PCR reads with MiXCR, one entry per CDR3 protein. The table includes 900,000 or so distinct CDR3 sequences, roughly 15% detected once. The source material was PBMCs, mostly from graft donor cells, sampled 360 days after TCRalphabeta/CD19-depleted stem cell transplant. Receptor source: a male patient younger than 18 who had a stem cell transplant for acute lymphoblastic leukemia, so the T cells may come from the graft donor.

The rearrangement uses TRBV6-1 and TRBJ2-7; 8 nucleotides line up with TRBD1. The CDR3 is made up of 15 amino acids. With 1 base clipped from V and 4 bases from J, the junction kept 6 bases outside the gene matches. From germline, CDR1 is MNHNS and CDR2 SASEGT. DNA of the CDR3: TGTGCCAGCAGTGAAGAGGGGACAGGACCATACGAGCAGTACTTC. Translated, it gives CASSEEGTGPYEQYF.

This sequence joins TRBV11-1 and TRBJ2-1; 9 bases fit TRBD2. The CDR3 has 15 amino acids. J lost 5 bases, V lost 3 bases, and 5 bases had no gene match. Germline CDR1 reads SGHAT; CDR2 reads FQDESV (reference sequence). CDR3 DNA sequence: TGTGCCAGCAGCTTGTGGACTAGCGCCAACAATGAGCAGTTCTTC. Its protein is CASSLWTSANNEQFF.

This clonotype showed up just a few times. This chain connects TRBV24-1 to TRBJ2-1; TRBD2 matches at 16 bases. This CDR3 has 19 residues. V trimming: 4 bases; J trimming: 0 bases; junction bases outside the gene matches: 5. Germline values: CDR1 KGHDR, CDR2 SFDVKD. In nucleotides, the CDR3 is TGTGCCACCAGTGAATCGGGACTAGCGGGAGGGATCTCCTACAATGAGCAGTTCTTC. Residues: CATSESGLAGGISYNEQFF.

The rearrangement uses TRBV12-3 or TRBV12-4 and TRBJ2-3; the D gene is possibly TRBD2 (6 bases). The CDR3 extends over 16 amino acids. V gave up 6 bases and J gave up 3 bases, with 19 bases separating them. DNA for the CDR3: TGTGCCAGCAGCCGACCGGGCCGCGGGAAAACAGATACGCAGTATTTT. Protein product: CASSRPGRGKTDTQYF.

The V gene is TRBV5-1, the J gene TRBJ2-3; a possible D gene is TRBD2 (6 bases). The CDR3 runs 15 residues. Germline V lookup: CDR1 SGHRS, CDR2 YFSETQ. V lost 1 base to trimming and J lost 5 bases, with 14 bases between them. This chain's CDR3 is CASSLKRERVDTQYF. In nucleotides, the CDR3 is TGCGCCAGCAGCTTGAAACGGGAGAGGGTAGATACGCAGTATTTT.

The CDR3 here is CASSQDQPSAGEQFF. The DNA of the CDR3 is TGCGCCAGCAGCCAAGATCAGCCTAGCGCGGGTGAGCAGTTCTTC. The V gene is TRBV4-1, the J gene TRBJ2-1; D might be TRBD2 (6 bases). The germline V and J ends were trimmed by 0 bases and 9 bases, with 15 bases remaining between them. Germline loops: CDR1 MGHRA, CDR2 YSYEKL. CDR3 length equals 15 residues.

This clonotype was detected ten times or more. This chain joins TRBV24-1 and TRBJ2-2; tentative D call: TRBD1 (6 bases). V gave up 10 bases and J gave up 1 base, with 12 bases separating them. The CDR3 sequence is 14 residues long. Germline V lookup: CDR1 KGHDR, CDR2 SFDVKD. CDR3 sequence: CATLGHQNTGELFF. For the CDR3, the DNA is TGTGCCACTCTGGGACACCAGAACACCGGGGAGCTGTTTTTT.

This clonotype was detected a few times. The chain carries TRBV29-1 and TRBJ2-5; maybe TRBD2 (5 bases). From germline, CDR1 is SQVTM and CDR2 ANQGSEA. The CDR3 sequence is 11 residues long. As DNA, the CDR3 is TGCACCGCGGGCTTCCAAGAGACCCAGTACTTC. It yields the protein CTAGFQETQYF.

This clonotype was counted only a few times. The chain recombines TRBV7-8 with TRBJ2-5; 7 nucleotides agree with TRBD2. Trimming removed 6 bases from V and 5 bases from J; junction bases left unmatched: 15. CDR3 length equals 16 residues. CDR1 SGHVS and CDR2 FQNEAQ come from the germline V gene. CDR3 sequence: CASRRLAEWESETQYF. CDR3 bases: TGTGCCAGCAGGAGGCTAGCGGAGTGGGAATCGGAGACCCAGTACTTC.

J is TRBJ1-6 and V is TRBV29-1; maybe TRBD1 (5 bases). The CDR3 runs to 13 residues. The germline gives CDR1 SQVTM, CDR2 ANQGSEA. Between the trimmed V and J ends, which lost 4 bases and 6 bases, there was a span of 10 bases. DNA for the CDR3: TGCAGCGTTGCGATAGGGGTTAATTCACCCCTCCACTTT. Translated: CSVAIGVNSPLHF.

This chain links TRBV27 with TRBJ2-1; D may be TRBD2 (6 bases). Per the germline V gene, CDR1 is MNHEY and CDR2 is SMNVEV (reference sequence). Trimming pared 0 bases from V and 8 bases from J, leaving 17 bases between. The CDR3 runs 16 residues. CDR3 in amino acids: CASSLSVRTRDYEQFF. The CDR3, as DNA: TGTGCCAGCAGTTTATCTGTCCGGACGCGGGATTATGAGCAGTTCTTC.

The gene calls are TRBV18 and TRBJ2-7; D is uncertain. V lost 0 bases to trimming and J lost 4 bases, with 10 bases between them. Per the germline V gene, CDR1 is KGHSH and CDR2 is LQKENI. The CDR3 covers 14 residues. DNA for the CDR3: TGTGCCAGCTCACCACCCTCGGATTTGTACGAGCAGTACTTC. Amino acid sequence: CASSPPSDLYEQYF.

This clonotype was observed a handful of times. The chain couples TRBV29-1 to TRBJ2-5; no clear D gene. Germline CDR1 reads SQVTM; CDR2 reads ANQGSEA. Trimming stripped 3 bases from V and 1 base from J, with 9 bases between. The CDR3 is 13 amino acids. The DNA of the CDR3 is TGCAGCGTTGATTCTAGACCCCAAGAGACCCAGTACTTC. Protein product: CSVDSRPQETQYF.